This T cell receptor beta chain emerged from a study of blood T cell repertoires in COVID-19. Turning to the study itself: PBMCs, B-cell-depleted T cells, or T cells were the source of the cDNA or gDNA that made up the material.

Clones were sequenced by immunoSEQ multiplex PCR, and TCRdb holds only the in-frame ones, with some missing. The sample includes 30,000 to 35,000 clones, roughly four fifths of them seen just once. This clone was seen more than once but under ten times. CDR3 size: 16 residues. Germline V gene sequence: CDR1 PRHDT, CDR2 FYEKMQ (reference sequence). V trimming: 8 bases; J trimming: 5 bases; junction bases outside the gene matches: 10. This receptor was identified in a man aged 50 or older with acute or convalescent COVID-19. Sequenced: peripheral blood. This rearrangement joins TRBV13 to TRBJ2-3; TRBD2 aligns across 13 bases. DNA of the CDR3: TGTGCCAGCGAGTCCAGACTAGCGGGAGGATTAGATACGCAGTATTTT. Protein sequence: CASESRLAGGLDTQYF.